This TCR beta chain was observed in a study of cytomegalovirus exposure and HLA in healthy donors. For the study at large: There were 75 million to 95 million unique TCRs (from HLA-typed donors) in an early data release.

It was with 60 Vbeta and 13 Jbeta primers that the PCR ran. Here immunoSEQ multiplex PCR was the method, and the copy in TCRdb shows in-frame clones only, minus some. The repertoire has more than 150,000 clones, 80% of them found once; the top ten carry 1.9%. Findings of the study overall: What TCR beta sequences reportedly achieved was accurate prediction of HLA-A and HLA-B alleles in most subjects. The productive fraction for most TCR beta V segments was about 87% or about 30% in an earlier analysis.

Despite likely unrecorded immune exposures, the donors were nominally healthy at the time of sampling. To note about this clone: The antigen remains unidentified.

The CDR3 has 12 residues. CDR1 WSHSY and CDR2 SAAADI come from the germline V gene. This receptor was obtained from a woman aged 25 to 39 in good health and CMV-seronegative. The sample taken for sequencing was PBMCs. The chain combines TRBV10-2 with TRBJ2-5; D gene uncertain. The DNA matches TRBJ2-7 better at its end, which makes the J call doubtful. The CDR3 is CASSQAIYEQYF. CDR3 coding DNA: TGCGCCAGCAGTCAGGCGATCTACGAGCAGTACTTC.